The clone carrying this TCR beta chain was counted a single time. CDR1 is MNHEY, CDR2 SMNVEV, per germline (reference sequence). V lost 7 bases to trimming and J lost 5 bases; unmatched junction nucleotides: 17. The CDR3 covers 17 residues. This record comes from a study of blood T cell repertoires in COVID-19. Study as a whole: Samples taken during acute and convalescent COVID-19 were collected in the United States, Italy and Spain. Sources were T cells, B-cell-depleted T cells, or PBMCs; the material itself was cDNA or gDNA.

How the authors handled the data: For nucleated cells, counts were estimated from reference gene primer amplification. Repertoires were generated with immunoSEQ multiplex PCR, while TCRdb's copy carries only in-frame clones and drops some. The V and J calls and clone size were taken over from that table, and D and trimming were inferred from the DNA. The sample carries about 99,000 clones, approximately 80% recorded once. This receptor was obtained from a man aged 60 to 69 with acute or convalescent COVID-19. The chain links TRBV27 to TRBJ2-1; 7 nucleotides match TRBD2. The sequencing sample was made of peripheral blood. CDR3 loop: CASTGTSGGSNHNEQFF. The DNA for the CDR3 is TGTGCCAGCACCGGGACCTCCGGCGGGAGTAATCACAATGAGCAGTTCTTC.